This TCR beta chain emerged from a study of T cells in Graves' hyperthyroidism and ophthalmopathy. Template material for amplifying TCR beta CDR3 regions consisted of RNA transcripts. First-round RT-PCR with HTBI primers amplified the TCR CDR3 region. Each CDR3 protein is one row after TCRdb ran MiXCR on the multiplex PCR reads. This table has about 640,000 distinct CDR3 sequences, less than 25% appearing once. This CDR3 has 14 residues. Losses at the gene ends were 6 bases for V and 7 bases for J; bases not matched to a gene: 8. Looked up from germline, CDR1 is KGHSH and CDR2 is LQKENI. This clonotype occurred many times.

Sequenced sample: blood. V and J are TRBV18 and TRBJ2-7, with 11 bases fitting TRBD1. The clonotype was recovered from a man aged 30 to 45 with Graves' ophthalmopathy. As DNA, the CDR3 is TGTGCCAGCTCGGGGGACAGGGGGAGAGGAGAGCAGTACTTC. Translation gives CASSGDRGRGEQYF.